This section outlines one T cell receptor beta chain sequence together with its context. The sample comes from a study of blood T cell repertoires in COVID-19. Study summary: Specimens from acute and convalescent COVID-19 originated in the United States, Italy and Spain. PBMCs, B-cell-depleted T cells, or T cells provided the cDNA or gDNA that made up the material.

Authors' methods: Reference gene primer amplification yielded estimated nucleated cell counts. Using immunoSEQ multiplex PCR, the repertoire was profiled, and TCRdb retains in-frame clones only, with some absent. The V and J calls and clone size were taken over from that table, and D and trimming were inferred from the DNA. The table shows under 350,000 clones, with approximately 87% occurring only once. The germline V gene encodes CDR1 ENHRY and CDR2 SYGVKD. The CDR3 runs to 13 residues. With 6 bases clipped from V and 2 bases from J, the junction kept 3 bases outside the gene matches. The sequence was obtained from a man aged 55 to 70 who had recovered from COVID-19. The rearrangement uses TRBV10-3 and TRBJ1-2; 7 nucleotides align to TRBD1. The sequenced sample was peripheral blood. CDR3 DNA: TGTGCCATCAGGGGGGGACAGAACTATGGCTACACCTTC. Protein product: CAIRGGQNYGYTF.